Here is one T cell receptor (beta chain) with its context. This CDR3 comprises 12 residues. These data belong to a study of T cells expressing NK-cell markers. Study-wide background: Eight donors were sequenced, seven testing HCMV-seropositive and one testing seronegative.

Beta-chain TCR cDNA was generated via 5'RACE template switching with UMIs. TCRdb reprocessed the 5' RACE reads and keeps a single row for each CDR3 protein, giving no DNA. The table lists hundreds of thousands of distinct CDR3 sequences. The sequenced material came from blood T cells: a sorted CD56 or NKG2C T cell subset, CD4+ or CD8+ T cells, or bulk PBMC T cells (not recorded which). This chain links TRBV12-3 or TRBV12-4 with TRBJ1-1; absent DNA, TCRdb's TRBD1 call cannot be checked. The sequence was collected from a woman between 18 and 70 years old in good health. This CDR3 reads CASSLGGGEAFF.